These T cell receptor beta chains were read from a single sample in a study of blood T cell repertoires in COVID-19. Generated by immunoSEQ multiplex PCR, the TCRdb table keeps only in-frame clones and is missing some. The sample yields fewer than 250,000 clones, 83% seen once. The sequenced sample was peripheral blood. These receptors originate from a middle-aged woman with active or convalescent COVID-19. CDR3s include the opening cysteine and the closing phenylalanine or tryptophan. Fields, in order: V gene, J gene, clone size, D gene, CDR3 protein, CDR3 DNA. D genes are given only for firm matches. Some rows mark clone size as missing; the rest say once, few, many or name a class of expanded clone.

TRBV30,TRBJ2-2,NA,NA,CAWSLNTGELFF,TGTGCCTGGAGCCTCAACACCGGGGAGCTGTTTTTT
TRBV6-4,TRBJ1-3,NA,NA,CASMGRGGGNTIYF,TGTGCCAGCATGGGGAGAGGGGGTGGAAACACCATATATTTT
TRBV30,TRBJ1-5,NA,NA,CAWSDAGNQPQHF,TGTGCCTGGAGCGACGCAGGGAATCAGCCCCAGCATTTT
TRBV11-2,TRBJ2-7,NA,NA,CASSQTGNEQYF,TGTGCCAGCAGCCAAACAGGGAACGAGCAGTACTTC
TRBV28,TRBJ1-4,few,TRBD1,CASSNSRQGAEKLFF,TGTGCCAGCAGTAACAGCCGACAGGGAGCTGAAAAACTGTTTTTT
TRBV7-7,TRBJ2-1,NA,TRBD1,CASSTGGGNEQFF,TGTGCTAGCTCGACAGGGGGCGGGAATGAGCAGTTCTTC
TRBV3-1/TRBV3-2,TRBJ1-1,NA,TRBD1,CASSQSRRGRTEAFF,TGTGCCAGCAGCCAAAGTCGCAGGGGGCGAACTGAAGCTTTCTTT
TRBV5-5,TRBJ2-7,NA,TRBD1,CASSTQTGGFQRYF,TGTGCCAGCAGCACTCAGACAGGGGGCTTTCAGCGGTACTTC
TRBV7-2,TRBJ2-3,NA,NA,CASIPSSGYTDTQYF,TGTGCCAGCATTCCCTCGAGCGGATACACAGATACGCAGTATTTT
TRBV5-1,TRBJ2-6,NA,NA,CASSQAVSGANVLTF,TGCGCCAGCAGCCAAGCGGTCTCTGGGGCCAACGTCCTGACTTTC
TRBV11-2,TRBJ1-2,many,TRBD1,CASSLLSGGGYTF,TGTGCCAGCAGCTTATTGTCAGGGGGCGGCTACACCTTC
TRBV4-3,TRBJ2-7,NA,NA,CASSQDLHRDTLF,TGCGCCAGCAGCCAAGACCTTCACCGGGACACACTATTC
TRBV18,TRBJ1-2,NA,NA,CASSPPGYGYTF,TGTGCCAGCTCACCCCCGGGCTATGGCTACACCTTC
TRBV19,TRBJ2-7,NA,TRBD2,CASSINSAGGFHEQYF,TGTGCCAGTAGTATAAATTCGGCGGGAGGGTTCCACGAGCAGTACTTC
TRBV19,TRBJ1-5,NA,NA,CASSIEGYSNQPQHF,TGTGCCAGTAGTATTGAGGGTTATAGCAATCAGCCCCAGCATTTT
TRBV6-5,TRBJ2-1,NA,TRBD1,CASSPRYRGDEQFF,TGTGCCAGCAGCCCACGCTACAGGGGCGATGAGCAGTTCTTC
TRBV11-2,TRBJ2-7,NA,NA,CASSLAGLDSNSYEQYF,TGTGCCAGCAGCTTGGCTGGCTTGGACAGTAACTCCTACGAGCAGTACTTC
TRBV12-3/TRBV12-4,TRBJ2-3,NA,NA,CASSLTDTQYF,TGTGCCAGCAGCCTCACAGATACGCAGTATTTT
TRBV27,TRBJ1-5,NA,TRBD1,CASSLQGQGPFHRHF,TGTGCCAGCAGTTTACAGGGACAGGGCCCCTTCCACCGGCATTTT
TRBV27,TRBJ2-7,NA,NA,CASSLQQVPSYEQYF,TGTGCCAGCAGTTTACAACAGGTTCCTTCTTACGAGCAGTACTTC